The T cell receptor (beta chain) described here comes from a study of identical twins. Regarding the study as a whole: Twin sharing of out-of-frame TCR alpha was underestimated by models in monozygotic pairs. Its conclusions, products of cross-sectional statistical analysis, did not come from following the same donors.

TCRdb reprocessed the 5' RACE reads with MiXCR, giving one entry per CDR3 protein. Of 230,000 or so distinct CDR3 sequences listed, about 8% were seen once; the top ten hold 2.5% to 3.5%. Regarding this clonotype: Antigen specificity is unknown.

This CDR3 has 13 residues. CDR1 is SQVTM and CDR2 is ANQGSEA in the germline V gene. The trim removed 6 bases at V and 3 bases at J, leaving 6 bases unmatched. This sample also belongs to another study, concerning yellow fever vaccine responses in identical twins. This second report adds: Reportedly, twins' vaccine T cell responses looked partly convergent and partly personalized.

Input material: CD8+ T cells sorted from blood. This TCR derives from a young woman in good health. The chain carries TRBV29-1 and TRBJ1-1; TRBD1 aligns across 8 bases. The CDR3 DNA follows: TGCAGCGTGGTCACAGGGGGAGACACTGAAGCTTTCTTT. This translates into CSVVTGGDTEAFF. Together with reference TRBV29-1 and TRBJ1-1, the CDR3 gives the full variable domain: SAVISQKPSRDICQRGTSLTIQCQVDSQVTMMFWYRQQPGQSLTLIATANQGSEATYESGFVIDKFPISRPNLTFSTLTVSNMSPEDSSIYLCSVVTGGDTEAFFGQGTRLTVV.